The TCR beta chain under discussion was sequenced for a study of blood T cell repertoires in COVID-19. Study information: Researchers got acute and convalescent COVID-19 samples from the United States, Italy and Spain. T cells, B-cell-depleted T cells, or PBMCs supplied cDNA or gDNA.

Per the original data handling: From reference gene primer amplification, estimates of nucleated cell counts were derived. Some clones are missing from TCRdb's copy, which holds only in-frame ones; the method was immunoSEQ multiplex PCR. Clone size and V and J calls were adopted from that table, with D and trimming inferred from the DNA. The sample gives fewer than 200,000 clones, around 90% of which show up once; 20% to 25% is in the top ten. Germline assignment: CDR1 MGHDK and CDR2 SYGVNS. V was pared by 7 bases and J by 6 bases, with 10 bases of the junction left unmatched. The CDR3 runs to 15 residues.

Sequences were obtained from peripheral blood. The origin of this receptor is a man in his 60s with active or convalescent COVID-19. The chain joins TRBV25-1 to TRBJ2-7, with TRBD1 identical over 12 bases. CDR3 sequence: CASTYSGTGGGEQYF. Written as DNA, the CDR3 is TGTGCCAGCACCTACTCCGGGACAGGGGGCGGCGAGCAGTACTTC.